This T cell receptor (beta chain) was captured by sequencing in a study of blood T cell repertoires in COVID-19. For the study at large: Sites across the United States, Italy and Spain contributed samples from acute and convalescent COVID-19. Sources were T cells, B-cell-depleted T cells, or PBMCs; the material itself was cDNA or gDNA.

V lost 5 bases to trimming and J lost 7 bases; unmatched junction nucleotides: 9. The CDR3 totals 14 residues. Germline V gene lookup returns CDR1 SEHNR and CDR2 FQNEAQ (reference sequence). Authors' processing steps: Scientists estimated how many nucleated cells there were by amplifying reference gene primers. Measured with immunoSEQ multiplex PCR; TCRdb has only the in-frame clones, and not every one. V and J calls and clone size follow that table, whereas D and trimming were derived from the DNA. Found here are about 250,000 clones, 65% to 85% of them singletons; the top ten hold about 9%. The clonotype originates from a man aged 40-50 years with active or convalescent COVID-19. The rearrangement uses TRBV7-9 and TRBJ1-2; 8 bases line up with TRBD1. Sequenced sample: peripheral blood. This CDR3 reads CASSQYRGTLGYTF. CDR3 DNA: TGTGCCAGCAGCCAATACAGGGGGACTCTTGGCTACACCTTC.